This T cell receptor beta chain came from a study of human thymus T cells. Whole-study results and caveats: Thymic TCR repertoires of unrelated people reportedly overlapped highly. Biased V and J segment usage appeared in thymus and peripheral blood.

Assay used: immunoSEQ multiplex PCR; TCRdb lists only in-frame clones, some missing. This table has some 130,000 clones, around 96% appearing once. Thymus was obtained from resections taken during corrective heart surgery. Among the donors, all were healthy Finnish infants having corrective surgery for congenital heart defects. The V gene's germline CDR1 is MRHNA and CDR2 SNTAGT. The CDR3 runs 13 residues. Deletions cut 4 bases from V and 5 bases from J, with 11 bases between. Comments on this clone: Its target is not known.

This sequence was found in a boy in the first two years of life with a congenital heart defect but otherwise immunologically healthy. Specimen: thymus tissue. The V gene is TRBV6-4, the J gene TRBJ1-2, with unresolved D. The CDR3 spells CASSARTGYGYTF. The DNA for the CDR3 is TGTGCCAGCAGTGCCAGGACCGGTTATGGCTACACCTTC.